The next 28 T cell receptor beta chains were all read from a single sample in a study of blood T cell repertoires in COVID-19. Here immunoSEQ multiplex PCR was the method, and the copy in TCRdb shows in-frame clones only, minus some. The sample holds around 140,000 clones, around 89% seen once. The specimen was peripheral blood. All receptors derive from a man aged 18 to 35 with COVID-19, enrolled during active disease.

This chain connects TRBV10-2 to TRBJ1-5; D gene ambiguous. Per the germline V gene, CDR1 is WSHSY and CDR2 is SAAADI. Trimming took 7 bases from V and 3 from J, leaving 7 bases between them. This CDR3 comprises 12 residues. The CDR3 is CASNTFNQPQHF. CDR3 bases: TGCGCCAGCAACACCTTCAATCAGCCCCAGCATTTT.

The rearrangement uses TRBV28 and TRBJ2-2; 13 bases line up with TRBD2. The germline V gene has CDR1 MDHEN and CDR2 SYDVKM. The CDR3 runs to 16 residues. The J segment lost 5 bases and the V segment lost 5 bases, leaving 5 bases of the junction unmatched. The CDR3, as DNA: TGTGCCAGCAGTCGACTAGCGGGAGGCCTGACCGGGGAGCTGTTTTTT. Translated, it gives CASSRLAGGLTGELFF.

The chain links TRBV11-1 to TRBJ2-1; the match to TRBD1 covers 8 bases. CDR1 and CDR2 from the germline V gene are SGHAT and FQDESV (reference sequence). V trimming: 5 bases; J trimming: 8 bases; junction bases outside the gene matches: 2. The CDR3 runs to 12 residues. CDR3 bases: TGTGCCAGCAGCCCGGACAGGGATGAGCAGTTCTTC. Protein product: CASSPDRDEQFF.

The chain employs TRBV4-1 and TRBJ2-7, with D possibly TRBD1 on 7 matching bases. CDR1 is MGHRA, CDR2 YSYEKL, per germline. This CDR3 is built from 16 residues. V gave up 5 bases and J gave up 3 bases, with 20 bases separating them. The CDR3 protein is CASSRDGGGSGYEQYF. CDR3 sequence (DNA): TGCGCCAGCAGCAGAGACGGAGGGGGCAGTGGCTACGAGCAGTACTTC.

V usage is TRBV27 and J usage is TRBJ1-1; D uncertain. Germline-derived CDR1 and CDR2 are MNHEY and SMNVEV (reference sequence). This CDR3 has 12 amino acids. The germline V and J ends were trimmed by 6 bases and 6 bases, with 11 bases remaining between them. For the CDR3, the DNA is TGTGCCAGCAGCTTACCTGGGCCTGAAGCTTTCTTT. It translates to CASSLPGPEAFF.

The rearrangement links TRBV6-5 to TRBJ2-2, with D possibly matching TRBD2 (6 bases). Germline CDR1 and CDR2: MNHEY and SVGAGI. The CDR3 is 14 residues long. V was pared by 4 bases and J by 5 bases, with 11 bases between. The CDR3 spells CASSSTAGTGELFF. In nucleotides, the CDR3 is TGTGCCAGCAGTTCGACGGCGGGGACCGGGGAGCTGTTTTTT.

The rearrangement joins TRBV5-1 to TRBJ1-1; 9 positions agree with TRBD1. Germline loops: CDR1 SGHRS, CDR2 YFSETQ. The CDR3 runs to 15 residues. The V and J ends lost 4 bases and 4 bases, in that order; junction bases with no gene match: 8. CDR3 sequence reads: CASSPADRGLTEAFF. The CDR3 DNA reads as TGCGCCAGCAGCCCGGCGGACAGGGGTCTCACTGAAGCTTTCTTT. The complete variable domain, with remaining parts taken from reference TRBV5-1 and TRBJ1-1, reads KAGVTQTPRYLIKTRGQQVTLSCSPISGHRSVSWYQQTPGQGLQFLFEYFSETQRNKGNFPGRFSGRQFSNSRSEMNVSTLELGDSALYLCASSPADRGLTEAFFGQGTRLTVV.

The chain combines TRBV5-4 with TRBJ2-7, with 8 nucleotides matching TRBD1. CDR1 and CDR2 (germline): SGHNT, YYREEE (reference sequence). Unmatched junction bases numbered 3, after V lost 4 bases and J lost 0 bases. The CDR3 length is 14 residues. This CDR3 is CASSKTGVSYEQYF. The CDR3 region has the DNA TGTGCCAGCAGCAAGACAGGGGTCTCCTACGAGCAGTACTTC.

The sample holds a few counts of this clone. This rearrangement joins TRBV6-5 to TRBJ2-2; TRBD1 might be the D (6 bases). This CDR3 has 14 amino acids. Per the germline V gene, CDR1 is MNHEY and CDR2 is SVGAGI. V was clipped by 7 bases and J by 3 bases, with 12 bases between them. In DNA form, the CDR3 reads TGTGCCAGCATCCGGGACAAAGACACCGGGGAGCTGTTTTTT. Its translation: CASIRDKDTGELFF.

The chain is built from TRBV6-1 and TRBJ2-7; 7 nucleotides match TRBD2. V trimming: 2 bases; J trimming: 0 bases; junction bases outside the gene matches: 10. The CDR3 runs to 17 residues. Germline V gives CDR1 MNHNS, CDR2 SASEGT. As DNA, the CDR3 is TGTGCCAGCAGTGAAACGGGAGGTGTCGGGAGCTCCTACGAGCAGTACTTC. It is translated as CASSETGGVGSSYEQYF.

The chain joins TRBV18 to TRBJ2-7, with 7 bases that match TRBD2. The ends lost 1 base at V and 7 bases at J; junction bases unmatched: 7. Germline CDR1 reads KGHSH; CDR2 reads LQKENI. The CDR3 consists of 14 residues. The CDR3 region has the DNA TGTGCCAGCTCACCACTCGCGGGAGTAAGGGAGCAGTACTTC. Protein sequence: CASSPLAGVREQYF.

V is TRBV5-1 and J is TRBJ2-2; D perhaps matches TRBD2 (5 bases). Between the trimmed V and J ends, which lost 4 bases and 1 base, there was a span of 8 bases. The CDR3 totals 14 residues. Looked up from germline, CDR1 is SGHRS and CDR2 is YFSETQ. The chain's CDR3 is CASSRTENTGELFF. In nucleotides, the CDR3 is TGCGCCAGCAGCCGGACTGAGAACACCGGGGAGCTGTTTTTT.

The CDR3 bases are TGTGCCACCAGCAGGTGGGTGACTAGCGGGAGGGCCTTAGCATCCTACGAGCAGTACTTC. This gives the protein CATSRWVTSGRALASYEQYF. J is TRBJ2-7 and V is TRBV15, with 14 bases aligning to TRBD2. The J segment lost 1 base and the V segment lost 3 bases, leaving 14 bases of the junction unmatched. The CDR3 extends over 20 amino acids. CDR1 and CDR2 from the germline V gene are LNHNV and YYDKDF (reference sequence).

The rearrangement links TRBV6-6 to TRBJ1-2, with TRBD1 matching over 7 bases. Germline lookup yields CDR1 MNHNY and CDR2 SVGAGI (reference sequence). The V and J ends lost 7 bases and 3 bases, in that order; junction bases with no gene match: 8. CDR3 size: 14 residues. Here the CDR3 DNA reads TGTGCCAGCAATTTAGGGGGCAATGACTATGGCTACACCTTC. Translated, it gives CASNLGGNDYGYTF.

This clone has a count of ten or more. The chain links TRBV6-2 or TRBV6-3 to TRBJ2-7; TRBD1 is a possible D gene (6 bases). The length of the CDR3 is 15 residues. The V end lost 4 bases, the J end lost 5 bases, and 18 bases lay between the germline ends. Per the germline V gene, CDR1 is MNHEY and CDR2 is SVGEGT. CDR3 amino acids: CASSLMDRGFDEQYF. CDR3 DNA sequence: TGTGCCAGCAGTTTAATGGACAGAGGCTTTGACGAGCAGTACTTC.

This sequence joins TRBV7-8 and TRBJ1-5, with TRBD1 identical over 10 bases. Losses at the gene ends were 3 bases for V and 7 bases for J; bases not matched to a gene: 6. There are 15 residues in the CDR3. Germline V gene lookup returns CDR1 SGHVS and CDR2 FQNEAQ. The CDR3, as DNA: TGTGCCAGCAGCTTCGACAGGGGGCGCATCCAGCCCCAGCATTTT. This gives the protein CASSFDRGRIQPQHF.

Details on this clone: A junction boundary mismatches the germline segment, possibly from a read error. The CDR3 DNA follows: TGTGCCAGCAGCGCCCGGACAGGGTTGAATGAAAAACTGCTTTTT. It encodes CASSARTGLNEKLLF. V and J are TRBV9 and TRBJ1-4, with 8 bases fitting TRBD1. CDR3 length equals 15 residues. The germline CDR1 and CDR2 sequences are SGDLS and YYNGEE.

This chain uses TRBV4-2 with TRBJ1-2, with TRBD1 matching 10 bases. V dropped 4 bases and J dropped 4; count of bases not matched to a gene: 15. The CDR3 consists of 18 residues. Germline V gene sequence: CDR1 LGHNA, CDR2 YNFKEQ. The DNA of the CDR3 is TGTGCCAGCAGCCCCTTTGTGCTCCGGGACAGGGGCTCCTATGGCTACACCTTC. This gives the protein CASSPFVLRDRGSYGYTF.

J is TRBJ2-1 and V is TRBV24-1, with TRBD2 matching over 9 bases. Germline trimming cut 3 bases from V and 0 bases from J; bases unmatched to any gene: 8. The CDR3 is 18 residues long. Germline lookup yields CDR1 KGHDR and CDR2 SFDVKD. CDR3 nucleotide sequence: TGTGCCACCAGTGATCGGACTAGCGCCCGATCCTCCTACAATGAGCAGTTCTTC. Protein: CATSDRTSARSSYNEQFF.

The J gene is TRBJ2-2, the V gene TRBV3-1 (or the pseudogene TRBV3-2); 10 nucleotides agree with TRBD2. The CDR3 has 15 residues. Trimming cost V 4 bases and J 5 bases; bases outside gene matches: 4. The germline CDR1 and CDR2 sequences are LGHDT and YNNKEL (reference sequence). CDR3 DNA sequence: TGTGCCAGCAGCCGCCTGACTAGCGGGACCGGGGAGCTGTTTTTT. The encoded protein is CASSRLTSGTGELFF.

This clone appeared once. This chain joins TRBV28 and TRBJ2-3; tentatively, D is TRBD1 (6 bases). Trimming took off 10 bases at V and 8 bases at J, with 19 bases between the two ends. Germline V gene data show CDR1 as MDHEN and CDR2 as SYDVKM. The CDR3 has 13 amino acids. CDR3 in DNA: TGTGCCACCGTAACTGGGGGCAGGGGTACGCAGTATTTT. Its translation: CATVTGGRGTQYF.

This sequence joins TRBV7-2 and TRBJ2-2; TRBD1 is a possible D gene (5 bases). The CDR3 covers 16 residues. V was clipped by 2 bases and J by 1 base, with 11 bases between them. CDR1 and CDR2 from the germline V gene are SGHTA and FQGNSA. The CDR3: CASSLSSTGNTGELFF. The DNA for the CDR3 is TGTGCCAGCAGCTTATCGAGTACAGGGAACACCGGGGAGCTGTTTTTT.

The chain uses TRBV11-2 and TRBJ2-6; weak D call: TRBD1 (5 bases). The CDR3 is made up of 16 amino acids. Trimming took 5 bases from V and 0 from J, leaving 11 bases between them. Germline V gene data show CDR1 as SGHAT and CDR2 as FQNNGV. CDR3 amino acids: CASSRTTVSGANVLTF. In DNA form, the CDR3 reads TGTGCCAGCAGCCGAACGACAGTCTCTGGGGCCAACGTCCTGACTTTC.

This rearrangement joins TRBV15 to TRBJ2-5, with D possibly matching TRBD1 (5 bases). Germline CDR1 and CDR2: LNHNV and YYDKDF (reference sequence). Trimming shortened V by 0 bases and J by 6 bases, and 14 bases separated the two germline ends. CDR3 size: 15 residues. CDR3 in amino acids: CATSRDKGLSQTQYF. Here the CDR3 DNA reads TGTGCCACCAGCAGAGATAAGGGGCTCTCGCAGACCCAGTACTTC.

This clone was detected only once. J is TRBJ2-7 and V is TRBV28, with D perhaps matching TRBD2 (5 bases). V shed 7 bases and J shed 5 bases, with 18 bases lying between them. Per the germline V gene, CDR1 is MDHEN and CDR2 is SYDVKM. CDR3 size: 14 residues. CDR3 sequence reads: CASNLFPLRDEQYF. As DNA, the CDR3 is TGTGCCAGCAACCTGTTCCCTTTGAGGGACGAGCAGTACTTC.

The chain is built from TRBV25-1 and TRBJ2-1, with TRBD1 matching over 7 bases. The CDR3 is 15 amino acids. The J segment lost 5 bases and the V segment lost 1 base, leaving 5 bases of the junction unmatched. Germline assignment: CDR1 MGHDK and CDR2 SYGVNS. This CDR3 reads CASSESGQSHNEQFF. Here the CDR3 DNA reads TGTGCCAGCAGTGAATCGGGACAGTCCCACAATGAGCAGTTCTTC.

The chain couples TRBV4-1 to TRBJ2-1, with 8 positions matching TRBD2. V shed 0 bases, J shed 12 bases, and the junction held 10 bases outside the gene matches. CDR3 length: 15 amino acids. In germline, CDR1 is MGHRA, CDR2 YSYEKL. The CDR3 loop reads CASSQELADRLGQFF. The CDR3 nucleotides read TGCGCCAGCAGCCAAGAACTAGCGGACCGCCTTGGGCAGTTCTTC.

The chain carries TRBV30 and TRBJ1-4; no clear D gene. Trimming removed 2 bases from V and 5 bases from J, with 9 bases in between. Germline values: CDR1 GTSNPN, CDR2 SVGIG (reference sequence). The CDR3 is 13 amino acids. In nucleotides, the CDR3 is TGTGCCTGGAGTCCTGACTTGAATGAAAAACTGTTTTTT. As protein: CAWSPDLNEKLFF.